This T cell receptor (beta chain) was sequenced for a study of blood T cell repertoires in COVID-19. V gave up 0 bases and J gave up 5 bases; unmatched junction bases: 1. Germline V gene data show CDR1 as SGDLS and CDR2 as YYNGEE. There are 13 residues in the CDR3. Sequencing used immunoSEQ multiplex PCR; TCRdb keeps in-frame clones, though not all of them. The data hold about 270,000 clones, with about 82% observed a single time. This clone was recorded once. The V and J genes are TRBV9 and TRBJ1-1, with 7 bases identical to TRBD1. Specimen: peripheral blood. This TCR derives from a woman of 80 years or more with COVID-19, enrolled during active disease. In DNA form, the CDR3 reads TGTGCCAGCAGCGTAGAACAGGGGACTGAAGCTTTCTTT. This codes for CASSVEQGTEAFF.